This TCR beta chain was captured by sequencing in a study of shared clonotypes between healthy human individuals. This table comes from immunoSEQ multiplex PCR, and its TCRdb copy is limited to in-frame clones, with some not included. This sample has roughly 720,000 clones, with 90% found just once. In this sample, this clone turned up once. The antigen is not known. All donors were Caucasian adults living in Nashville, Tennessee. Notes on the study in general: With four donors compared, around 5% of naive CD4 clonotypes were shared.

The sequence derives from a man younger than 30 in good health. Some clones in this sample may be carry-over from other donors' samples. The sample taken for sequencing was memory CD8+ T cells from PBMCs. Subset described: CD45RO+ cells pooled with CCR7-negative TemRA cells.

CDR3 residues: CASSLGPSWETQYF. For the CDR3, the DNA is TGTGCCAGCAGTCTCGGACCATCTTGGGAGACCCAGTACTTC. V gene TRBV27 combines with J gene TRBJ2-5; D not certain. Germline lookup yields CDR1 MNHEY and CDR2 SMNVEV (reference sequence). The V end lost 5 bases, the J end lost 5 bases, and 15 bases lay between the germline ends. The CDR3 length is 14 residues.